In its sample, the clone carrying this T cell receptor beta chain is medium-sized. No cell fractionation was done, so the repertoire covers all unsorted peripheral blood T cells. The data belong to a study of HIV-infected patients and healthy controls. V lost 6 bases to trimming and J lost 4 bases; unmatched junction nucleotides: 6. The CDR3 runs 14 residues. Germline V CDR1 and CDR2: SNHLY, FYNNEI. Reverse transcription used around 500 ng RNA and constant-region primers for alpha and beta. Each of the alpha and beta chains got its own library through chain-specific third strand synthesis with indices. TCRdb analysed the 5' RACE reads with MiXCR anew, one entry per CDR3 protein. Seen here are around 7,400 distinct CDR3 sequences, 9.3% observed once, and the top ten hold about 18%.

This TCR derives from an adult with HIV infection. The specimen was blood, collected before antiretroviral therapy. The V gene is TRBV2, the J gene TRBJ2-7, with 10 bases that match TRBD2. Here the CDR3 reads CASRPAGGPYEQYF. Here the CDR3 DNA reads TGTGCCAGCAGACCAGCGGGGGGGCCTTACGAGCAGTACTTC.